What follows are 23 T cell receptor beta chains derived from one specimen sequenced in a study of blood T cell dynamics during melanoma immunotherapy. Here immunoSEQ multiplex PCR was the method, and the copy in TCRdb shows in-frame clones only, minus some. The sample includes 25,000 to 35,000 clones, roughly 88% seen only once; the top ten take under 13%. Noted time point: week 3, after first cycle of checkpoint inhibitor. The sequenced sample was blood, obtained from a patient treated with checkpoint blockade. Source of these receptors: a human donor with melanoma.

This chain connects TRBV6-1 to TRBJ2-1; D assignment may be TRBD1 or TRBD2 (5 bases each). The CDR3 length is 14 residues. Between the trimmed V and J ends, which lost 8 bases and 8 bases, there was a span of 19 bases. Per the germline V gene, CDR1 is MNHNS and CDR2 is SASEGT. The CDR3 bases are TGTGCCAGCCAGAGGGGAGACGGAATGGATGAGCAGTTCTTC. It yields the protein CASQRGDGMDEQFF.

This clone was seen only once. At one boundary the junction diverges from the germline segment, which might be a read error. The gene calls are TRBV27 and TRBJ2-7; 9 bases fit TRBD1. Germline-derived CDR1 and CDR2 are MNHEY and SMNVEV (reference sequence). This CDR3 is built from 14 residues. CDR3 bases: TGTGCCAGCAGTTTAAGGGGACAGGGTGGGGCTCTGCACTTC. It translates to CASSLRGQGGALHF.

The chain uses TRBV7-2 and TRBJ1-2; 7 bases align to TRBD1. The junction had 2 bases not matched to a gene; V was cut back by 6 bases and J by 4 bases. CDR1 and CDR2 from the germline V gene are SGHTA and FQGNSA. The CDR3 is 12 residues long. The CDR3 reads CASSGTAYGYTF. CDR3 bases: TGTGCCAGCAGTGGGACAGCCTATGGCTACACCTTC.

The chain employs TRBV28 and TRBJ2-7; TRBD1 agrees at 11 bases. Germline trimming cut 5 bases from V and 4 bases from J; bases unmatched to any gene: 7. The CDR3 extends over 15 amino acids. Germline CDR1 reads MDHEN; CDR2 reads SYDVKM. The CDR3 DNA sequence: TGTGCCAGCAGTGACCATGGGACAGGGGGTTACGAGCAGTACTTC. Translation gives CASSDHGTGGYEQYF.

CDR3 nucleotide sequence: TGTGCCAGCAGTTCCAGTGGCTACACCTTC. Its protein product is CASSSSGYTF. J is TRBJ1-2 and V is TRBV2; D uncertain. V shed 5 bases and J shed 7 bases, with 5 bases lying between them. CDR3 length equals 10 residues. Germline loops: CDR1 SNHLY, CDR2 FYNNEI.

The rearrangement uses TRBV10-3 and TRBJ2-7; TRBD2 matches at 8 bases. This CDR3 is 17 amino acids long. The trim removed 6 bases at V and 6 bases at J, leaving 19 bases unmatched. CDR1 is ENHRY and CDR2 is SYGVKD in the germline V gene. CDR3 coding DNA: TGTGCCATCAGCCCCTTCCCCCCGGGCGGGAGGCCTCCCGAGCAGTACTTC. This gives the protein CAISPFPPGGRPPEQYF.

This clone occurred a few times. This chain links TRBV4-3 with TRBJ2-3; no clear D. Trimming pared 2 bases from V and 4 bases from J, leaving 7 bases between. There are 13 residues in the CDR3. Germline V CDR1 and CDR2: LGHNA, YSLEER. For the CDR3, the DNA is TGCGCCAGCAGCCAACGGCAAGCAGATACGCAGTATTTT. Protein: CASSQRQADTQYF.

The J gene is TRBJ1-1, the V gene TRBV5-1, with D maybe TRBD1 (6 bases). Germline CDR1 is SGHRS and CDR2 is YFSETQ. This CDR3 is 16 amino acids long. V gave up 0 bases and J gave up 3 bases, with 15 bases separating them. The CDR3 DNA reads TGCGCCAGCAGCTTGGGGAATTCGGGGGCTGACACTGAAGCTTTCTTT. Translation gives CASSLGNSGADTEAFF.

CDR3 sequence reads: CASSRDRGDEKLFF. The CDR3 DNA reads TGTGCCAGCAGCCGGGACAGGGGGGATGAAAAACTGTTTTTT. The V call is TRBV7-9, the J call TRBJ1-4; TRBD1 agrees at 11 bases. This CDR3 spans 14 amino acids. Germline-derived CDR1 and CDR2 are SEHNR and FQNEAQ (reference sequence). J lost 6 bases, V lost 5 bases, and 2 bases had no gene match.

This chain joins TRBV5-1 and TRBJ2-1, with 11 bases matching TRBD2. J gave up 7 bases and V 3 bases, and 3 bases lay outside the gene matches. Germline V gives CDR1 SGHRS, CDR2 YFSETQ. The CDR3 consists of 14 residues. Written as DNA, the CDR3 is TGCGCCAGCAGCTCATCTAGCGGGAGGAATGAGCAGTTCTTC. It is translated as CASSSSSGRNEQFF.

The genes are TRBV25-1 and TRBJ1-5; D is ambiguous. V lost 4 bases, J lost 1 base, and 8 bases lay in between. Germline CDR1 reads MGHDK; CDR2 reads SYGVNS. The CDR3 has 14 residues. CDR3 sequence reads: CASSGKESNQPQHF. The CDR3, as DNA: TGTGCCAGCAGTGGTAAGGAGAGCAATCAGCCCCAGCATTTT.

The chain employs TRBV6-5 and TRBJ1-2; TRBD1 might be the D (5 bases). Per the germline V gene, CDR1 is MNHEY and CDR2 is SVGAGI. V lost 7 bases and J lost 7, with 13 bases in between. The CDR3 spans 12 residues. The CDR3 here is CASTADTSGYTF. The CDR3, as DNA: TGTGCCAGCACCGCGGACACTAGTGGCTACACCTTC.

The CDR3 DNA is TGTGCCAGTACAAGACAGGGCGGAATGAACACTGAAGCTTTCTTT. The encoded protein is CASTRQGGMNTEAFF. The rearrangement joins TRBV19 to TRBJ1-1; the match to TRBD1 covers 7 bases. This CDR3 has 15 residues. Looked up from germline, CDR1 is LNHDA and CDR2 is SQIVND (reference sequence). V shed 7 bases and J 0 bases; nucleotides not matched to a gene: 8.

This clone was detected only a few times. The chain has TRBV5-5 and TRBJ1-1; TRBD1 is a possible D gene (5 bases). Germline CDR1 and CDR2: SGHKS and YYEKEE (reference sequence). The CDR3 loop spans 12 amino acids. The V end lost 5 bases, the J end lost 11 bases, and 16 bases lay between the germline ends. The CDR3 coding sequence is TGTGCCAGCAGTTCATCCGACAGTACGGCTTTCTTT. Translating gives CASSSSDSTAFF.

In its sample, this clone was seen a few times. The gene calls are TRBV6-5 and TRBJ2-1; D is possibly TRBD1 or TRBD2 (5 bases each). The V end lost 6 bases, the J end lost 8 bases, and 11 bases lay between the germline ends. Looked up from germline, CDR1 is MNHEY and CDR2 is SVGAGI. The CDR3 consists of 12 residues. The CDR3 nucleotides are TGTGCCAGCAGGGGGGACCTCGATGAGCAGTTCTTC. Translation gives CASRGDLDEQFF.

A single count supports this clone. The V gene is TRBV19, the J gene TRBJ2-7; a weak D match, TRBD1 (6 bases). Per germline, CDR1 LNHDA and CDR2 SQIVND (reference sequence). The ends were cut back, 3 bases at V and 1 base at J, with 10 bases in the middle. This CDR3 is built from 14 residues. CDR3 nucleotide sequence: TGTGCCAGTAGTATGTTGACAGGATCCTACGAGCAGTACTTC. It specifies CASSMLTGSYEQYF.

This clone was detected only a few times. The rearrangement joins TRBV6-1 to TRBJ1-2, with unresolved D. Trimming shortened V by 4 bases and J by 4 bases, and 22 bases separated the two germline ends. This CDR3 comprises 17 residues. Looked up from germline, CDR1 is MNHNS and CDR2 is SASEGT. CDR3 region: CASSALGVEVQPYGYTF. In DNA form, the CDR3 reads TGTGCCAGCAGTGCGTTGGGCGTAGAAGTCCAACCCTATGGCTACACCTTC.

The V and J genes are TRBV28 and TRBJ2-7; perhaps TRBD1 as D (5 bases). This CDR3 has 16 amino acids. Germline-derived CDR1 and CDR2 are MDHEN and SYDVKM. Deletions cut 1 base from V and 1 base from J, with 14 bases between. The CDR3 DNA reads TGTGCCAGCAGTTTATCTGGGGCAGGGCCGTCCTACGAGCAGTACTTC. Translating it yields CASSLSGAGPSYEQYF.

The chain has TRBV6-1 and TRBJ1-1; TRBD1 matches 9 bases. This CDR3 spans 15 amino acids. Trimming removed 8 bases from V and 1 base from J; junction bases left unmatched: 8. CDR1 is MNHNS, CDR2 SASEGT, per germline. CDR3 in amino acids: CASHGQGLPNTEAFF. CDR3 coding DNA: TGTGCCAGCCACGGACAGGGGTTACCGAACACTGAAGCTTTCTTT.

The CDR3: CASSEYLAGTDTQYF. In DNA form, the CDR3 reads TGTGCCAGCAGTGAATATTTAGCGGGCACAGATACGCAGTATTTT. The chain recombines TRBV25-1 with TRBJ2-3, with a weak D call TRBD2 (6 bases). The germline V gene has CDR1 MGHDK and CDR2 SYGVNS. V lost 0 bases and J lost 1, with 8 bases in between. The CDR3 extends over 15 amino acids.

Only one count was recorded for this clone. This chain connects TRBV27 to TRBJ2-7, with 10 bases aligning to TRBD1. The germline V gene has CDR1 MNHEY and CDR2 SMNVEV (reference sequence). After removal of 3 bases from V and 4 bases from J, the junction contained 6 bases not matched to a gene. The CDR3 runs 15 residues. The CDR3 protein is CASSFGDRGIYEQYF. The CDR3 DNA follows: TGTGCCAGCAGTTTCGGGGACAGGGGCATATACGAGCAGTACTTC.

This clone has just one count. The CDR3 DNA sequence: TGCGCCAGCAGCTTTACAGCTAACTATGGCTACACCTTC. Translating it yields CASSFTANYGYTF. V is TRBV5-1 and J is TRBJ1-2; no definite D call. The CDR3 runs 13 residues. Germline V gene lookup returns CDR1 SGHRS and CDR2 YFSETQ. The V gene lost 2 bases and the J gene lost 0 bases, with 5 bases spanning the gap.

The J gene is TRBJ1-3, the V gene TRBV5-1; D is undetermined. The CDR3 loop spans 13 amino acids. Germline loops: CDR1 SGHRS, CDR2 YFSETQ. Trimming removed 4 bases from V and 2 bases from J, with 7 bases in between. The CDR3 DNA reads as TGCGCCAGCAGCCATGACACTGGAAACACCATATATTTT. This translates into CASSHDTGNTIYF.